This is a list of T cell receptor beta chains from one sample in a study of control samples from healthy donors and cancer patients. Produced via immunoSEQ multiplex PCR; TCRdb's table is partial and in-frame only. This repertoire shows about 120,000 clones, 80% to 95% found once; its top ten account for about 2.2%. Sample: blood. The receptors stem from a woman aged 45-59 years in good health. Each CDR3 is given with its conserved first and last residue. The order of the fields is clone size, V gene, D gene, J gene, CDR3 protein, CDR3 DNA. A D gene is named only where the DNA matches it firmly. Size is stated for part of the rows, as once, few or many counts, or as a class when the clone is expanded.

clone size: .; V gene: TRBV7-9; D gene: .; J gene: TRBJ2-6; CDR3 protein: CASSPGPPNGANVLTF; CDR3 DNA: TGTGCCAGCAGCCCAGGACCGCCCAATGGGGCCAACGTCCTGACTTTC
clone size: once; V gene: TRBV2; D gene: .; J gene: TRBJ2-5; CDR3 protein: CASRGIRKEMAQYF; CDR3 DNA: TGTGCCAGCAGGGGAATAAGAAAAGAGATGGCCCAGTACTTC
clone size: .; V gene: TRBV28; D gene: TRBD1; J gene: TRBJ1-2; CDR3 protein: CASSLGTGFIYGYTF; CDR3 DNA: TGTGCCAGCAGCCTAGGGACAGGGTTTATCTATGGCTACACCTTC
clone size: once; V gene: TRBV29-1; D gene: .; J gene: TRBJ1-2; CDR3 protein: CSVGQAAGGYTF; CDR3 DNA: TGCAGCGTTGGACAGGCTGCTGGTGGCTACACCTTC
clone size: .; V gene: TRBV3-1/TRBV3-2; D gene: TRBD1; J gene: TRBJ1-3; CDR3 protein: CASSPTGSSGNTIYF; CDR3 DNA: TGTGCCAGCAGCCCGACAGGGTCCTCTGGAAACACCATATATTTT
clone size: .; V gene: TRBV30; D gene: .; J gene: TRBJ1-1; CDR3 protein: CAWRRGTEAFF; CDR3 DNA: TGTGCCTGGAGGAGAGGTACTGAAGCTTTCTTT
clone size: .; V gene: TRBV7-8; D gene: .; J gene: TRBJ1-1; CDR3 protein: CASSPHKNTEAFF; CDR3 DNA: TGTGCCAGCAGCCCTCACAAGAACACTGAAGCTTTCTTT
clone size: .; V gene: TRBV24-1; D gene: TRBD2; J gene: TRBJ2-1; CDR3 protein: CATSDPGLALTNEQFF; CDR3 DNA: TGTGCCACCAGTGATCCCGGACTAGCGCTCACCAATGAGCAGTTCTTC
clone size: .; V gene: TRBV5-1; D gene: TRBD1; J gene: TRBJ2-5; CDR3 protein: CASSSYGTGGRETQYF; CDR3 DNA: TGCGCCAGCAGCTCATACGGGACAGGGGGCCGAGAGACCCAGTACTTC
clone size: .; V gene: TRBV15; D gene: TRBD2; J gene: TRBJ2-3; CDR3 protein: CATSRSGGAYTDTQYF; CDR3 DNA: TGTGCCACCAGCAGATCGGGGGGGGCGTACACAGATACGCAGTATTTT
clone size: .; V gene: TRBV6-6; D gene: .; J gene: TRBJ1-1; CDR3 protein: CASSRQSMNTEAFF; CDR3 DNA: TGTGCCAGCAGTCGACAGTCCATGAACACTGAAGCTTTCTTT
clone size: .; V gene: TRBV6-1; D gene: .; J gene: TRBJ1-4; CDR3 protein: CASSDHLANNEKLFF; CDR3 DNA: TGTGCCAGCAGTGACCATTTAGCTAATAATGAAAAACTGTTTTTT
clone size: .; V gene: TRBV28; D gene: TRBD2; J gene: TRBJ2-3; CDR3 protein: CASTTSGGDTQYF; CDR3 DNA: TGTGCCAGCACGACTAGCGGGGGAGATACGCAGTATTTT
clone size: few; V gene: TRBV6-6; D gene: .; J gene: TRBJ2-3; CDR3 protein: CASSYTQAADTQYF; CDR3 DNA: TGTGCCAGCAGTTACACGCAAGCGGCAGATACGCAGTATTTT
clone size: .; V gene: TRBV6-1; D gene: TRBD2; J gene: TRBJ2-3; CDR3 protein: CASSEAIWAGEGDTQYF; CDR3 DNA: TGTGCCAGCAGTGAAGCAATTTGGGCGGGAGAGGGAGATACGCAGTATTTT
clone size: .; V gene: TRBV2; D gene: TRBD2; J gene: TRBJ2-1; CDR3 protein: CASIAGRGPLYNEQFF; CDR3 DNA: TGTGCCAGCATAGCGGGAAGGGGCCCGTTGTACAATGAGCAGTTCTTC
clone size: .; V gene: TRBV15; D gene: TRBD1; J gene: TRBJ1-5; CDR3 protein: CATSRDQGARNQPQHF; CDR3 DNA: TGTGCCACCAGCAGAGATCAGGGGGCGCGCAATCAGCCCCAGCATTTT
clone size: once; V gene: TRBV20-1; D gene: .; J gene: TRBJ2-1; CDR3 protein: CSANRENEQFF; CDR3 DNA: TGCAGTGCTAACAGGGAAAATGAGCAGTTCTTC
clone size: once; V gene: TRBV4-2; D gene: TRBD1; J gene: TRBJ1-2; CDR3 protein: CASSPETGLGYTF; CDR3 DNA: TGTGCCAGCAGCCCAGAGACAGGGCTTGGCTACACCTTC
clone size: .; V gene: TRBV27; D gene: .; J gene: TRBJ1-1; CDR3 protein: CASSLYAENTEAFF; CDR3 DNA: TGTGCCAGCAGTCTCTATGCCGAAAACACTGAAGCTTTCTTT
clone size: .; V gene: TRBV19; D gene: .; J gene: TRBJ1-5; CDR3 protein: CASSIGPTPQHF; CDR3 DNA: TGTGCCAGTAGTATAGGTCCGACGCCCCAGCATTTT
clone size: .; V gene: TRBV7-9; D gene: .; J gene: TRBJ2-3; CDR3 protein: CASSFLTVRTDTQYF; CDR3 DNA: TGTGCCAGCAGCTTCTTGACAGTCCGCACAGATACGCAGTATTTT